Listed below are T cell receptor beta chains from one sample, sequenced in a study of blood T cell repertoires in COVID-19. Clones were sequenced by immunoSEQ multiplex PCR, and TCRdb holds only the in-frame ones, with some missing. The sample contains about 130,000 clones, almost 70% of which appear only once. What was sequenced was peripheral blood. These receptors came from a woman aged 70 to 79 with acute or convalescent COVID-19. CDR3s include the opening cysteine and the closing phenylalanine or tryptophan. The D gene is left open where the match is weak. The size of a clone is reported for some rows only, either as once, few or many, or as a class for expanded clones.

d_call,v_call,clone_size,j_call,cdr3_aa,cdr3_nt
NA,TRBV6-5,NA,TRBJ1-5,CASKPSGYNQPQHF,TGTGCCAGCAAACCATCGGGGTACAATCAGCCCCAGCATTTT
TRBD1,TRBV5-4,NA,TRBJ2-1,CASSTGQGSYNEQFF,TGTGCCAGCAGTACGGGACAGGGATCCTACAATGAGCAGTTCTTC
TRBD2,TRBV4-1,NA,TRBJ2-5,CASSQEERGYTQYF,TGCGCCAGCAGCCAAGAAGAGCGGGGGTACACCCAGTACTTC
TRBD2,TRBV7-2,NA,TRBJ2-2,CASSAGGLTGELFF,TGTGCCAGCAGCGCGGGGGGACTAACCGGGGAGCTGTTTTTT
NA,TRBV28,NA,TRBJ2-7,CASSPVDYPLDFYEQYF,TGTGCCAGCAGTCCAGTCGATTATCCCTTGGACTTCTACGAGCAGTACTTC
NA,TRBV27,NA,TRBJ1-6,CASSFLGQGIQGNNSPLHF,TGTGCCAGCAGTTTCTTAGGGCAGGGGATTCAGGGTAATAATTCACCCCTCCACTTT
NA,TRBV6-5,NA,TRBJ1-5,CATRPGGRSNQPQHF,TGTGCCACACGGCCGGGGGGCCGGAGCAATCAGCCCCAGCATTTT
NA,TRBV5-6,NA,TRBJ1-4,CASSLLDRPNEKLFF,TGTGCCAGCAGCTTACTGGACAGACCTAATGAAAAACTGTTTTTT
NA,TRBV7-9,NA,TRBJ2-1,CASRPREQFF,TGTGCCAGCAGGCCCCGGGAGCAGTTCTTC
NA,TRBV28,NA,TRBJ2-7,CATAVGVNYEQYF,TGTGCCACCGCGGTGGGAGTAAACTACGAGCAGTACTTC
NA,TRBV5-4,NA,TRBJ2-1,CASSFRSGRYNEQFF,TGTGCCAGCAGCTTTCGTAGCGGCCGCTACAATGAGCAGTTCTTC
NA,TRBV3-1/TRBV3-2,NA,TRBJ1-5,CASSQGYGGYQPQHF,TGTGCCAGCAGCCAAGGGTACGGGGGATATCAGCCCCAGCATTTT
NA,TRBV18,NA,TRBJ1-4,CASSPPGGTTNEKLFF,TGTGCCAGCTCACCACCCGGCGGAACAACTAATGAAAAACTGTTTTTT
TRBD1,TRBV19,few,TRBJ2-7,CASRPTGTAYEQYF,TGTGCCAGTAGACCAACCGGGACAGCCTACGAGCAGTACTTC
NA,TRBV12-3/TRBV12-4,NA,TRBJ1-3,CASSAGLRKRYF,TGTGCCAGCAGTGCCGGACTGAGGAAAAGGTATTTT
TRBD2,TRBV9,NA,TRBJ2-5,CARSGGGRAAPGETQYF,TGTGCCCGCAGCGGGGGGGGCCGAGCGGCCCCGGGGGAGACCCAGTACTTC
NA,TRBV9,once,TRBJ2-2,CASSVRRGGLTGELFF,TGTGCCAGCAGCGTCCGGAGGGGCGGACTCACCGGGGAGCTGTTTTTT
NA,TRBV28,NA,TRBJ1-5,CASSPGSHSNQPQHF,TGTGCCAGCAGTCCGGGAAGTCATAGCAATCAGCCCCAGCATTTT
NA,TRBV9,NA,TRBJ2-7,CASSSKLQGEQYF,TGTGCCAGCAGCTCAAAACTACAGGGCGAGCAGTACTTC
TRBD2,TRBV5-4,NA,TRBJ2-4,CASSSTSGGNIQYF,TGTGCCAGCAGCTCGACTAGCGGGGGAAACATTCAGTACTTC
NA,TRBV18,NA,TRBJ2-1,CASSPPIRGSYNEQFF,TGTGCCAGCTCACCACCGATCCGGGGCTCCTACAATGAGCAGTTCTTC
TRBD1,TRBV5-1,NA,TRBJ1-1,CASKTGQALNTEAFF,TGCGCCAGCAAAACCGGACAGGCACTAAACACTGAAGCTTTCTTT
NA,TRBV9,few,TRBJ2-3,CASSVAVFYTDTQYF,TGTGCCAGCAGCGTAGCTGTTTTCTACACAGATACGCAGTATTTT
TRBD2,TRBV10-3,NA,TRBJ2-2,CATRGGAGDTGELFF,TGTGCCACCCGCGGGGGGGCCGGGGACACCGGGGAGCTGTTTTTT
TRBD1,TRBV2,NA,TRBJ1-2,CASSLLWTGKWNGYTF,TGTGCCAGCAGCCTCCTGTGGACAGGGAAGTGGAATGGCTACACCTTC
TRBD1,TRBV10-1,NA,TRBJ2-2,CASSGQGSDTGELFF,TGCGCCAGCAGTGGACAGGGTTCGGACACCGGGGAGCTGTTTTTT
TRBD1,TRBV30,NA,TRBJ1-1,CAWSGTGTEAFF,TGTGCCTGGAGTGGGACAGGGACTGAAGCTTTCTTT
NA,TRBV24-1,NA,TRBJ1-2,CATSDLGGYGYTF,TGTGCCACCAGTGATTTGGGCGGCTATGGCTACACCTTC
NA,TRBV3-1/TRBV3-2,NA,TRBJ1-5,CASSQDRVGQPQHF,TGTGCCAGCAGCCAAGACAGGGTCGGTCAGCCCCAGCATTTT
NA,TRBV28,NA,TRBJ1-1,CASSPPGAGPNTEAFF,TGTGCCAGCAGTCCGCCAGGGGCCGGACCGAACACTGAAGCTTTCTTT
TRBD2,TRBV9,NA,TRBJ2-3,CASSRGGRAEDTQYF,TGTGCCAGCAGCCGGGGAGGGAGGGCCGAAGATACGCAGTATTTT
TRBD1,TRBV7-2,NA,TRBJ2-2,CASSLAPRTGSTGELFF,TGTGCCAGCAGCTTAGCGCCCCGGACAGGGAGCACCGGGGAGCTGTTTTTT
NA,TRBV28,NA,TRBJ2-3,CASRQGGEDTQYF,TGTGCCAGCAGACAGGGGGGGGAAGATACGCAGTATTTT
NA,TRBV5-5,NA,TRBJ2-7,CASSFTGSYEQYF,TGTGCCAGCAGCTTTACAGGGTCGTACGAGCAGTACTTC
TRBD2,TRBV28,NA,TRBJ2-1,CASSFPGLGLAGGQTRFNEQFF,TGTGCCAGCAGTTTTCCAGGGCTAGGGCTAGCGGGAGGACAGACCAGATTCAATGAGCAGTTCTTC
NA,TRBV5-1,NA,TRBJ2-3,CASSFGGVNTDTQYF,TGCGCCAGCAGCTTCGGGGGAGTGAACACAGATACGCAGTATTTT
NA,TRBV5-1,few,TRBJ2-1,CASSRTREVLDEQFF,TGCGCCAGCAGCCGTACCCGTGAGGTGTTGGATGAGCAGTTCTTC
TRBD2,TRBV5-4,NA,TRBJ2-3,CASSSLAGLKGTDTQYF,TGTGCCAGCAGCTCCTTAGCGGGGCTGAAGGGCACAGATACGCAGTATTTT
TRBD1,TRBV28,NA,TRBJ2-5,CASTPLGKGAEETQYF,TGTGCCTCCACCCCATTGGGAAAGGGGGCAGAAGAGACCCAGTACTTC
TRBD2,TRBV6-1,NA,TRBJ2-1,CASSEGLAGRGEQFF,TGTGCCAGCAGTGAGGGACTAGCGGGAAGGGGTGAGCAGTTCTTC
NA,TRBV7-9,NA,TRBJ1-2,CASSLGGYGYTF,TGTGCCAGCAGCCTCGGGGGTTATGGCTACACCTTC
NA,TRBV11-3,NA,TRBJ2-1,CASSFGAYNEQFF,TGTGCCAGCAGCTTCGGAGCGTACAATGAGCAGTTCTTC
TRBD1,TRBV6-5,NA,TRBJ1-6,CASSYSPTGRNSPLHF,TGTGCCAGCAGTTACTCACCGACAGGGAGGAATTCACCCCTCCACTTT
NA,TRBV4-3,NA,TRBJ2-6,CASSQGHRAGANVLTF,TGCGCCAGCAGCCAAGGTCACAGGGCTGGGGCCAACGTCCTGACTTTC
TRBD2,TRBV9,NA,TRBJ2-2,CASSPGTSASGELFF,TGTGCCAGCAGCCCCGGGACTAGCGCTAGCGGGGAGCTGTTTTTT
NA,TRBV14,once,TRBJ1-1,CASSQTAGSQAFF,TGTGCCAGCAGCCAAACCGCAGGCTCTCAAGCTTTCTTT
NA,TRBV6-1,NA,TRBJ1-5,CASSERQYNSNQPQHF,TGTGCCAGCAGTGAGCGGCAGTATAATAGCAATCAGCCCCAGCATTTT
NA,TRBV7-9,few,TRBJ1-2,CASSLEHGYGYTF,TGTGCCAGCAGCTTAGAACATGGCTATGGCTACACCTTC
TRBD1,TRBV7-2,many,TRBJ2-7,CASSLGTGGLEQYF,TGTGCCAGCAGCTTAGGGACAGGGGGCCTCGAGCAGTACTTC
NA,TRBV5-5,NA,TRBJ1-1,CASSLKDSLPEAFF,TGTGCCAGCAGCTTAAAGGACAGCCTTCCTGAAGCTTTCTTT
TRBD1,TRBV7-9,NA,TRBJ2-7,CASSTRTGPYEQYF,TGTGCCAGCAGCACAAGGACAGGGCCCTACGAGCAGTACTTC
NA,TRBV4-3,few,TRBJ1-5,CASSQDSGNQPQHF,TGCGCCAGCAGCCAAGATAGTGGCAATCAGCCCCAGCATTTT